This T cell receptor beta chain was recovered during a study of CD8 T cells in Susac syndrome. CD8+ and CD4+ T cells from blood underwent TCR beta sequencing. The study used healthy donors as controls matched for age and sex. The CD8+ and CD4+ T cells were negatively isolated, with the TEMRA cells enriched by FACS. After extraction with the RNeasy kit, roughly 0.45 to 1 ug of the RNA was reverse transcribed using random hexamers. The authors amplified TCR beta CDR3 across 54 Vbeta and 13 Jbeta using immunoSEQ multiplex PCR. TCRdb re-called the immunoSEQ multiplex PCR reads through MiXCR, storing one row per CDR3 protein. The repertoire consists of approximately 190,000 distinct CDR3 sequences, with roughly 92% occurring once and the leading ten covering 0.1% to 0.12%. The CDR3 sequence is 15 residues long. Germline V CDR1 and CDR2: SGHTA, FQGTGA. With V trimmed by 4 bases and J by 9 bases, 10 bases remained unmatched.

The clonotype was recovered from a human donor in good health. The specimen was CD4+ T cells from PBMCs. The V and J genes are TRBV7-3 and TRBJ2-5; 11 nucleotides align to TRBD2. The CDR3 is CASSSRTSGYSPQYF. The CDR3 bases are TGTGCCAGCAGCTCCCGGACTAGCGGGTATTCGCCCCAGTACTTC.